These 26 T cell receptor beta chains share one sample of origin, sequenced in a study of CD8+ T cells in alopecia areata. Extracted from the samples, RNA was reverse transcribed into cDNA to serve as the sequencing template. The table came from immunoSEQ multiplex PCR; TCRdb's copy has only in-frame clones and leaves some out. The data show more than 250,000 clones, with none appearing a single time. The pooled cutaneous lymph node cells were sorted using several markers (CD4, CD8alpha, NKG2D, NKG2ACE and others). Specimen: CD4+ T cells sorted from a lymph node. Receptor source: a C3H/HeJ mouse with alopecia areata. MHC haplotype of the mouse line: H2-k.

This clone was seen only a few times. The listed genes are named as in mouse. From the germline J gene comes the end of the CDR3, since the read stops 4 residues before it. V is TRBV17 and J is TRBJ2-5; maybe TRBD2 (6 bases). Germline V gene data show CDR1 as MNHDT and CDR2 as YYDKIL. The CDR3 has 13 residues. CDR3 amino acids: CASSRLGRDTQYF. The CDR3 DNA, read in part, is TGTGCTAGCAGTAGACTGGGGAGGGAC.

Points on this clone: Germline and genes: mouse. The CDR3 end falls 4 residues outside the read, so it is completed with the germline J gene. This chain uses TRBV4 with TRBJ2-5; unclear D gene. CDR3 length: 11 amino acids. The germline V gene has CDR1 LGHDT and CDR2 YNNKQL (reference sequence). CDR3 amino acids: CASSFEDTQYF. Partial CDR3 DNA: TGTGCCAGCAGCTTTGAAGAC.

Details on this clone: The gene names given are mouse names. The CDR3 goes on 4 residues after the read ends, and that part is filled in from the germline J gene. Other DNA sequences of this sample code for an identical CDR3. J is TRBJ1-1 and V is TRBV1; 7 bases map to TRBD1. Trimming cost V 0 bases and J 0 bases; bases outside gene matches: 4. This CDR3 region has 16 residues. CDR1 and CDR2 (germline): NSQYPW, LRSPGD (reference sequence). Here the CDR3 reads CTCSADRQGANTEVFF. Partial CDR3 DNA: TGCACCTGCAGTGCAGATCGACAGGGTGCAAACACA.

This clone occurred a few times. Germline and genes: mouse. The DNA ends 4 residues before the CDR3 does, and the rest of the CDR3 is filled in from the germline J gene. This specimen includes other DNA sequences encoding the same CDR3. The V and J genes are TRBV13-1 and TRBJ2-1; 10 bases are a match to TRBD2. This CDR3 is built from 16 residues. The V segment lost 0 bases and the J segment 1 base; nucleotides outside the gene matches: 1. The germline gives CDR1 NSHNY, CDR2 SYGAGN. CDR3 DNA (partial): TGTGCCAGCAGTGATGGACTGGGGGGAAACTATGCT. This sequence encodes CASSDGLGGNYA. The CDR3 in full is CASSDGLGGNYAEQFF.

Remarks on this clone: Genes and germline are mouse. The read ends 4 residues shy of where the CDR3 ends; the end is completed using the germline J gene. J is TRBJ1-1 and V is TRBV31, with TRBD1 as a possible D gene (5 bases). The CDR3 runs 13 residues. Per germline, CDR1 GKSSPN and CDR2 SITVG. The sequenced part of the CDR3 DNA is TGTGCCTGGAGTCTAGGTTGGGGGGAA. Its translation: CAWSLGWGE. The full CDR3 protein reads CAWSLGWGEEVFF.

This clone was recorded a few times. Germline and genes: mouse. The CDR3 goes on 4 residues after the read ends, and that part is filled in from the germline J gene. This rearrangement joins TRBV1 to TRBJ2-7; 10 bases are a match to TRBD2. The CDR3 has 15 residues. The V gene's germline CDR1 is NSQYPW and CDR2 LRSPGD (reference sequence). The CDR3 spells CTCSAGWGGADEQYF. The covered CDR3 bases are TGCACCTGCAGTGCAGGCTGGGGGGGCGCGGAT.

This clone has only a few counts. Here the gene names and germline are mouse. The read terminates 4 residues before the CDR3 end, so the remaining end is supplied by the germline J gene. V is TRBV13-1 and J is TRBJ1-2, with no clear D. The CDR3 has 15 residues. V gave up 0 bases and J gave up 0 bases, with 9 bases separating them. Germline V gives CDR1 NSHNY, CDR2 SYGAGN. CDR3 DNA, as far as it was read: TGTGCCAGCAGTGATGGGGTGACATCAAACTCC. Translation: CASSDGVTSNS. The whole CDR3 sequence is CASSDGVTSNSDYTF.

This clone showed up just a few times. Mouse gene names apply. The observed sequence ends 4 residues before the CDR3 terminus, with the missing tail filled in from the germline J gene. The chain combines TRBV13-3 with TRBJ2-3; D is perhaps TRBD2 (6 bases). Germline V gives CDR1 NNHDY, CDR2 SYVADS. Trimming shortened V by 2 bases and J by 0 bases, and 13 bases separated the two germline ends. The CDR3 is made up of 16 amino acids. CDR3 DNA, as far as it was read: TGTGCCAGCAGTGAGAACTGGGTCCCTAGTGCAGAA. Translating gives CASSENWVPSAE. The whole CDR3 sequence is CASSENWVPSAETLYF.

This clone was counted a few times. Here the gene names and germline are mouse. CDR3 DNA (partial): TGTGCCAGCAGTGATGGAGCTGGGTAT. It yields the protein CASSDGAGY. The full CDR3 protein is CASSDGAGYEQYF. V gene TRBV13-1 combines with J gene TRBJ2-7, with a possible D match to TRBD2 (5 bases). With the read ending 4 residues before the CDR3 end, the germline J gene is used to fill in that end. Germline values: CDR1 NSHNY, CDR2 SYGAGN. This CDR3 comprises 13 residues.

This clone turned up a few times. The gene symbols are mouse symbols. The CDR3 end lies 4 residues beyond the end of the read and is filled in from the germline J gene. The chain joins TRBV19 to TRBJ1-1; 7 nucleotides agree with TRBD1. The germline V gene encodes CDR1 FNHDT and CDR2 SITEND (reference sequence). The CDR3 has 14 residues. Partial CDR3 DNA: TGTGCCAGCAGTCAACCCAACAGGGGCCCA. Translation: CASSQPNRGP. The full CDR3 sequence reads CASSQPNRGPEVFF.

This clone was recorded a few times. The genes and germline here are from mouse. The DNA ends 4 residues before the CDR3 does, and the rest of the CDR3 is filled in from the germline J gene. Additional DNA sequences in this sample encode the identical CDR3. The rearrangement links TRBV19 to TRBJ2-5; D possibly corresponds to TRBD1 (6 bases). This CDR3 contains 11 residues. Germline V gene sequence: CDR1 FNHDT, CDR2 SITEND (reference sequence). CDR3 sequence reads: CASSTGDTQYF. The CDR3 DNA, read in part, is TGTGCCAGCAGCACAGGGGAC. The complete variable domain, with remaining parts taken from reference TRBV19 and TRBJ2-5, reads GGIITQTPKFLIGQEGQKLTLKCQQNFNHDTMYWYRQDSGKGLRLIYYSITENDLQKGDLSEGYDASREKKSSFSLTVTSAQKNEMAVFLCASSTGDTQYFGPGTRLLVL.

On this clone itself: Mouse gene names apply. The CDR3 is cut off 4 residues early in the read; its end comes from the germline J gene. The chain combines TRBV5 with TRBJ2-3; 8 bases align to TRBD2. This CDR3 spans 17 amino acids. Germline values: CDR1 LGHNA, CDR2 YNLKQL (reference sequence). The V segment lost 2 bases and the J segment 0 bases; nucleotides outside the gene matches: 7. Incomplete CDR3 DNA: TGTGCCAGCAGCCAAATGTCTGGGGGGTCTAGTGCAGAA. Translation gives CASSQMSGGSSAE. The CDR3 as a whole reads CASSQMSGGSSAETLYF.

This clone was counted many times. Genes here carry mouse names. The read halts 4 residues ahead of the CDR3 end, with the missing end drawn from the germline J gene. This same CDR3 is encoded by further DNA sequences in the sample. This rearrangement joins TRBV13-1 to TRBJ2-7; D not certain. V lost 0 bases and J lost 3, with 4 bases in between. Germline CDR1 NSHNY, CDR2 SYGAGN. The CDR3 is 12 residues long. This CDR3 is CASSDVSYEQYF. CDR3 DNA (partial): TGTGCCAGCAGTGATGTCAGCTAT.

This clone was found a few times. Gene names and germline refer to mouse. Read coverage stops 4 residues before the CDR3 terminus; the germline J gene supplies the remainder. The chain has TRBV19 and TRBJ1-1; D uncertain. From germline, CDR1 is FNHDT and CDR2 SITEND (reference sequence). The V end lost 1 base, the J end lost 1 base, and 2 bases lay between the germline ends. The CDR3 length is 12 residues. The CDR3 DNA, read in part, is TGTGCCAGCAGTATAATGAACACA. This gives the protein CASSIMNT. Given in full, the CDR3 is CASSIMNTEVFF.

This clone has a handful of counts. All gene names here are mouse names. The read ends 4 residues early relative to the CDR3; the germline J gene fills the gap. This rearrangement joins TRBV13-1 to TRBJ2-1, with TRBD1 matching over 9 bases. The CDR3 runs to 15 residues. V was clipped by 3 bases and J by 5 bases; unmatched bases: 6. The germline V gene has CDR1 NSHNY and CDR2 SYGAGN. The CDR3 loop reads CASSAGQGLDAEQFF. Incomplete CDR3 DNA: TGTGCCAGCAGTGCCGGACAGGGGCTGGATGCT.

This clone has only a few counts. Genes and germline come from the mouse. The sequence runs out 4 residues before the end of the CDR3; the remainder is reconstructed from the germline J gene. V is TRBV5 and J is TRBJ2-7; 8 bases line up with TRBD1. With V trimmed by 4 bases and J by 2 bases, 4 bases remained unmatched. Germline V gene data show CDR1 as LGHNA and CDR2 as YNLKQL (reference sequence). The CDR3 consists of 14 residues. CDR3 in amino acids: CASSPGQGTYEQYF. The CDR3 DNA, read in part, is TGTGCCAGCAGCCCCGGACAGGGTACCTAT.

This clone appeared a few times. The gene names here belong to mouse. Other DNA sequences in this specimen translate into the identical CDR3. The CDR3 region is CTCSAVLGAQDTQYF. The CDR3 bases that were read are TGCACCTGCAGTGCAGTACTGGGGGCTCAAGAC. The chain uses TRBV1 and TRBJ2-5; TRBD2 matches 8 bases. The CDR3 end falls 4 residues outside the read, so it is completed with the germline J gene. The CDR3 loop spans 15 amino acids. Germline V gene sequence: CDR1 NSQYPW, CDR2 LRSPGD (reference sequence). V lost 1 base to trimming and J lost 3 bases; unmatched junction nucleotides: 3.

A word on this clone: The gene names given are mouse names. From the germline J gene comes the end of the CDR3, since the read stops 4 residues before it. Within the sample, other DNA sequences also encode this same CDR3. The V call is TRBV1, the J call TRBJ1-2, with a weak D call TRBD1 (6 bases). The CDR3 is 15 amino acids. The V gene lost 2 bases and the J gene lost 0 bases, with 10 bases spanning the gap. The germline gives CDR1 NSQYPW, CDR2 LRSPGD (reference sequence). The CDR3 bases that were read are TGCACCTGCAGTGCACAACAGGGTGCAAACTCC. This codes for CTCSAQQGANS. The whole CDR3 is CTCSAQQGANSDYTF.

This clone was detected only a few times. Mouse germline and gene names are used. The missing CDR3 end, 4 residues past where the read stops, is filled in from the germline J gene. The V gene is TRBV13-1, the J gene TRBJ1-2, with D tentatively TRBD1 (6 bases). V lost 3 bases to trimming and J lost 0 bases, with 12 bases between them. CDR1 is NSHNY and CDR2 is SYGAGN in the germline V gene. There are 15 residues in the CDR3. The CDR3 is CASSGAGTSNSDYTF. CDR3 DNA (partial): TGTGCCAGCAGTGGAGCAGGGACATCAAACTCC.

This clone has just a few counts. Germline and genes here are mouse. The missing CDR3 end, 4 residues past where the read stops, is filled in from the germline J gene. The gene calls are TRBV13-1 and TRBJ2-1; 8 bases line up with TRBD2. CDR3 length: 12 amino acids. Germline CDR1 reads NSHNY; CDR2 reads SYGAGN. Unmatched junction bases numbered 3, after V lost 7 bases and J lost 6 bases. The covered CDR3 bases are TGTGCCAGCGGGGGGGCGCTTGCT. Its protein is CASGGALA. The CDR3 in its entirety is CASGGALAEQFF.

This clone was detected a few times. Gene names refer to mouse genes. The read falls 3 residues short of the CDR3 end, and the missing part is taken from the germline J gene. The chain employs TRBV1 and TRBJ1-6; a weak D match, TRBD1 (5 bases). TRBJ1-6 is identified as an open reading frame with a role that is uncertain. Germline V gene sequence: CDR1 NSQYPW, CDR2 LRSPGD (reference sequence). Between the trimmed V and J ends, which lost 0 bases and 6 bases, there was a span of 12 bases. The CDR3 is 16 residues long. The sequenced part of the CDR3 DNA is TGCACCTGCAGTGCAGATCTGGGGGTAGCTAATTCGCCC. This gives the protein CTCSADLGVANSP. The entire CDR3 sequence reads CTCSADLGVANSPLYF.

As to this clone: The listed genes are named as in mouse. Read data end 4 residues before the CDR3 end; the end is taken from the germline J gene. The V and J genes are TRBV19 and TRBJ1-1, with 8 bases matching TRBD1. The V and J ends lost 5 bases and 4 bases, in that order; junction bases with no gene match: 10. Germline values: CDR1 FNHDT, CDR2 SITEND (reference sequence). This CDR3 is built from 15 residues. The chain's CDR3 is CASRRTGMRTTEVFF. The sequenced CDR3 bases are TGTGCCAGCAGGCGGACAGGGATGAGGACCACA.

Of note for this clone: Mouse names are used for the genes. The read gets to within 4 residues of the CDR3 end, and the germline J gene fills in the rest. This same CDR3 is encoded by further DNA sequences in the sample. V and J are TRBV13-1 and TRBJ2-1; 8 nucleotides agree with TRBD2. CDR3 length: 15 residues. The germline CDR1 and CDR2 sequences are NSHNY and SYGAGN. The V gene end was trimmed by 2 bases and the J gene end by 4 bases; junction bases not matched to a gene: 5. CDR3 sequence: CASSEVLGGYAEQFF. The sequenced part of the CDR3 DNA is TGTGCCAGCAGTGAGGTCCTGGGGGGTTATGCT.

Regarding this clone: The genes are named according to mouse. The read finishes 4 residues shy of the CDR3 end, and the germline J gene is used to complete it. The chain is built from TRBV19 and TRBJ1-2; unclear D gene. The germline gives CDR1 FNHDT, CDR2 SITEND (reference sequence). This CDR3 has 13 amino acids. Trimming cost V 4 bases and J 3 bases, with 10 bases left between them. CDR3 region: CASSPVGDSDYTF. The part of the CDR3 DNA that was read is TGTGCCAGCAGTCCCGTTGGGGACTCC.

Of note for this clone: Gene names and germline match the mouse. The sequence runs out 4 residues before the end of the CDR3; the remainder is reconstructed from the germline J gene. The V call is TRBV1, the J call TRBJ2-1; 9 nucleotides line up with TRBD1. The germline CDR1 and CDR2 sequences are NSQYPW and LRSPGD (reference sequence). This CDR3 has 15 residues. J gave up 3 bases and V 2 bases, and 2 bases lay outside the gene matches. The CDR3 reads CTCSAKQGAYAEQFF. The part of the CDR3 DNA that was read is TGCACCTGCAGTGCAAAACAGGGGGCCTATGCT.

This clone was found a few times. The gene names here belong to mouse. The sequenced fragment ends 4 residues before the CDR3 boundary, so the rest is inferred from the germline J gene. V usage is TRBV13-2 and J usage is TRBJ2-1, with 10 bases fitting TRBD1. Looked up from germline, CDR1 is NNHNN and CDR2 is SYGAGS (reference sequence). The CDR3 is 14 residues long. The CDR3 reads CASSTGTGVAEQFF. Incomplete CDR3 DNA: TGTGCCAGCTCCACCGGGACAGGGGTCGCT.